This T cell receptor beta chain was captured in a study of T cell responses to AZD1222 COVID-19 vaccine (dated by TCRdb to 2020 to 2022). Background on the whole study: AZD1222 recipients with second doses at about 4 weeks or about 12 weeks were pooled, because spike-specific TCR depth and breadth did not differ between schedules. TCR sequencing covered fewer than 250 trial participants: nearly 210 given two doses of AZD1222 and 26 given two doses of MenACWY control vaccine. Trial participants were enrolled by age into 18-55, 56-69 and 70-plus year subgroups, with roughly 160, 29 and 62 TCR-sequenced participants respectively. The full study reports these points: After two AZD1222 doses, both the breadth and the depth of spike-specific TCRs were significantly higher than at day 0 and than in MenACWY recipients. The vaccine-associated CD4 TCRs covered the entire spike protein, and the dominant responses fell in regions 160-218 and 743-854. Participants were mostly white British, with more females than males. The authors suggested clonal diversity may have been underestimated. Conclusions about previously exposed vaccinees are limited, since just a handful of AZD1222 recipients were seropositive for SARS-CoV-2 at baseline. Reportedly, almost half of the unique spike-specific TCRs recognized epitopes lying outside the regions that are mutated in the B.1.351 and B.1.1.7 variants. The 56-69-year group was small, and its depth increase did not reach significance, likely because of low power. No day 14 peak-response samples were available, so repertoires were characterized only after the peak T cell response.

The CDR3 regions of human TCRbeta chains were subjected to immunosequencing. Turning to the authors' computational methods: Repertoire TCRs were matched against a reference library of SARS-CoV-2-specific TCRs generated with the MIRA antigen-specificity platform. Breadth was defined as the fraction of unique TCRs that were SARS-CoV-2-associated, and depth was defined as the fraction of total T cells that were SARS-CoV-2-associated. Using the MIRA data, each spike-specific TCR was assigned both to the spike region to which the TCR was reactive and to a CD4 or CD8 class. Log10-transformed breadth and depth values were compared by one-way ANOVA with Sidak's multiple comparisons tests. Not all clones reach the TCRdb copy of this immuneACCESS table, which keeps in-frame sequences only. Checked studies attribute under half of the gap to unresolved V genes and leave the rest unexplained. The DNA was the basis for D and trimming; V, J and clone size are from that table. Within this sample are tens of thousands of clones, with around nine tenths of them counted one time only. Together, the top ten hold roughly 8.3% of the sample.

Comments on this clone: What antigen it recognizes has not been identified. The input lacks base qualities; no much larger clone sits a single base away.

The time point label, as the study defines it: baseline before first vaccination. Samples from vaccinated people were obtained from the UK trials COV001 and COV002, which included a single-blind randomized controlled phase 2/3 trial of AZD1222 (ChAdOx1 nCoV-19) in healthy adults. For TCRbeta chain sequencing, PBMC samples from trial participants were taken at day 0 and at day 28 after the second dose. CDR1 is given as SSHAT and CDR2 as FNYEAQ, both from the germline V gene (reference sequence). Trimming at the junction amounts to 5 bases on V and 0 bases on J, and the germline ends lie 17 bases apart. From cysteine to phenylalanine, the CDR3 is 17 amino acids long. Kept here is only the CDR3 DNA, which spans 51 bases and is read in frame from base 1.

The chain is assembled from TRBV7-7 and TRBJ2-1, and TRBD2 may be the D gene, going by 6 matching bases. The receptor's source is an adult in good health. The material was peripheral blood, obtained on day 0 of AZD1222 vaccination. The CDR3 reads CASSVRDSKSSYNEQFF. The sequence in DNA is TGTGCCAGCAGCGTCCGGGACTCTAAAAGCTCCTACAATGAGCAGTTCTTC.